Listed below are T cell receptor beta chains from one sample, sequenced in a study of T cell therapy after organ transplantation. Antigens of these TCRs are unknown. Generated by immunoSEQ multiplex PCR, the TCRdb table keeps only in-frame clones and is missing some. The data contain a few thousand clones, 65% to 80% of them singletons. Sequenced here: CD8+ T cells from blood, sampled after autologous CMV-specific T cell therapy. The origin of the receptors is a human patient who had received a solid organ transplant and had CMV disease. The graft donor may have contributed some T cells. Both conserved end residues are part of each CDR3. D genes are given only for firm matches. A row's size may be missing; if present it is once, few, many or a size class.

CASSQGGGEQFF TGTGCCAGCAGCCAAGGGGGTGGTGAGCAGTTCTTC TRBV7-9 - once TRBJ2-1
CASTLLEGYTEAFF TGTGCCAGCACTCTTTTAGAGGGGTACACTGAAGCTTTCTTT TRBV28 - once TRBJ1-1
CASSLLGGAKNTEAFF TGTGCCAGCAGTTTATTGGGTGGGGCGAAGAACACTGAAGCTTTCTTT TRBV28 - - TRBJ1-1
CASSDRALNDEAFF TGTGCCAGCAGTGACAGAGCCCTTAATGATGAAGCTTTCTTT TRBV2 - large TRBJ1-1
CASSFLGAVTEAFF TGTGCCAGCAGTTTCTTGGGGGCTGTCACTGAAGCTTTCTTT TRBV28 - few TRBJ1-1
CASSELMNTEAFF TGTGCCAGCAGTGAACTGATGAACACTGAAGCTTTCTTT TRBV6-1 - few TRBJ1-1
CASSLDGGRGSDTQYF TGTGCCAGCAGCTTAGATGGCGGGAGGGGGTCAGATACGCAGTATTTT TRBV7-8 TRBD2 - TRBJ2-3
CASSRGRGASNTEAFF TGTGCCAGCAGCCGGGGGAGGGGCGCATCGAACACTGAAGCTTTCTTT TRBV7-2 - - TRBJ1-1
CASSLRGRREDKNIQYF TGTGCCAGCAGCCTCCGCGGCAGGCGAGAGGACAAAAACATTCAGTACTTC TRBV27 - - TRBJ2-4
CASSSGGAWTDTQYF TGTGCCAGCAGTAGCGGGGGGGCCTGGACAGATACGCAGTATTTT TRBV27 TRBD2 - TRBJ2-3
CASSNHDLRGLGTEAFF TGTGCCAGCAGCAATCACGATTTACGGGGCCTGGGGACTGAAGCTTTCTTT TRBV7-5 - - TRBJ1-1
CASSMRAGAGELFF TGTGCCAGTAGTATGCGGGCGGGGGCCGGGGAGCTGTTTTTT TRBV19 TRBD2 - TRBJ2-2
CASSLGDSGQPQHF TGTGCCAGCAGTTTGGGAGATAGCGGTCAGCCCCAGCATTTT TRBV6-5 - few TRBJ1-5
CASSLSTTGEGVETQYF TGTGCCAGCAGCTTGTCCACGACAGGGGAAGGCGTGGAGACCCAGTACTTC TRBV5-6 TRBD1 - TRBJ2-5
CASSSSGGPTHGNEQFF TGTGCCAGCAGTTCAAGCGGGGGGCCGACCCACGGCAATGAGCAGTTCTTC TRBV27 TRBD2 - TRBJ2-1
CASGTGDYEQYF TGTGCCAGCGGGACAGGAGACTACGAGCAGTACTTC TRBV27 TRBD1 medium-sized TRBJ2-7
CASRGAGYQSYEQYF TGTGCCAGCAGGGGGGCGGGGTATCAGTCCTACGAGCAGTACTTC TRBV11-2 - - TRBJ2-7
CASSQDGAGLYNEQFF TGTGCCAGCAGCCAAGATGGAGCGGGCTTGTACAATGAGCAGTTCTTC TRBV5-4 - - TRBJ2-1
CASSSPHRGRETPLHF TGTGCCAGCAGCTCTCCCCACAGGGGCCGGGAGACACCCCTCCACTTT TRBV11-3 TRBD1 - TRBJ1-6
CASSYPPPSNQPQHF TGTGCCAGCAGTTACCCCCCTCCGAGCAATCAGCCCCAGCATTTT TRBV6-5 - - TRBJ1-5
CATGGGRNWDEQFF TGTGCCACCGGGGGAGGGAGGAACTGGGATGAGCAGTTCTTC TRBV15 TRBD2 - TRBJ2-1
CASSEGYTGELFF TGTGCCAGCAGTGAAGGTTACACCGGGGAGCTGTTTTTT TRBV6-1 - - TRBJ2-2
CASSLGWNTEAFF TGTGCCAGCAGTTTAGGGTGGAACACTGAAGCTTTCTTT TRBV27 - large TRBJ1-1
CASSLDRQGVQPQHF TGTGCCAGCAGCTTAGATCGGCAGGGCGTGCAGCCCCAGCATTTT TRBV7-8 - - TRBJ1-5
CASSLGLETEAFF TGTGCCAGCAGTCTAGGGTTGGAGACTGAAGCTTTCTTT TRBV2 - - TRBJ1-1
CASSPEGGFQPQHF TGTGCCAGCAGCCCAGAAGGGGGATTTCAGCCCCAGCATTTT TRBV7-9 - - TRBJ1-5
CASSSNTGLEQYF TGTGCCAGCAGCTCCAACACAGGGCTCGAGCAGTACTTC TRBV9 - - TRBJ2-7
CASSLYDEQYF TGTGCCAGCAGCTTATACGACGAGCAGTACTTC TRBV13 - - TRBJ2-7
CASSEIWGLETQYF TGTGCCAGCAGTGAGATCTGGGGGCTCGAGACCCAGTACTTC TRBV6-5 - few TRBJ2-5
CASSLLFGTLDGYTF TGTGCCAGCAGCTTACTCTTTGGGACCCTCGATGGCTACACCTTC TRBV11-2 - few TRBJ1-2
CASSPLAGDFNEQFF TGTGCCAGCAGCCCTCTCGCGGGAGACTTCAATGAGCAGTTCTTC TRBV4-2 TRBD2 once TRBJ2-1
CASQEIQVGVDEQFF TGTGCCAGTCAGGAGATCCAAGTGGGTGTCGATGAGCAGTTCTTC TRBV7-8 - once TRBJ2-1
CASSSSRDRGYQPQHF TGTGCCAGCAGCTCCTCCCGGGACAGGGGCTATCAGCCCCAGCATTTT TRBV7-8 TRBD1 - TRBJ1-5
CASSPWLGVQETQYF TGTGCCAGCAGTCCCTGGCTTGGGGTCCAAGAGACCCAGTACTTC TRBV6-5 - few TRBJ2-5
CAISDGTGRDTEAFF TGTGCCATCAGTGACGGGACAGGGAGGGACACTGAAGCTTTCTTT TRBV10-3 TRBD1 - TRBJ1-1
CASSVGDVSLENYGYTF TGTGCCAGCAGCGTAGGGGACGTAAGCCTTGAAAACTATGGCTACACCTTC TRBV9 - - TRBJ1-2
CASSFEGKEQFF TGTGCCAGCAGTTTCGAGGGCAAGGAGCAGTTCTTC TRBV28 - - TRBJ2-1
CASSLTRGSGELFF TGTGCCAGTAGTCTCACAAGGGGGTCCGGGGAGCTGTTTTTT TRBV19 - - TRBJ2-2
CASSFPTSNTYEQYF TGTGCCAGCAGCTTTCCGACTAGCAATACCTACGAGCAGTACTTC TRBV5-6 TRBD2 - TRBJ2-7
CASNGLRYEQYF TGTGCCAGCAACGGTTTGCGGTACGAGCAGTACTTC TRBV6-1 - once TRBJ2-7
CASSFHRQGVRSPLHF TGTGCCAGCAGCTTTCACCGACAGGGAGTAAGATCACCCCTCCACTTT TRBV7-2 TRBD1 - TRBJ1-6
CASRGGAHLSYNEQFF TGTGCCAGCAGAGGGGGGGCCCATCTGTCCTACAATGAGCAGTTCTTC TRBV7-9 - - TRBJ2-1
CASSSLSRGLYEQYF TGTGCCAGCAGTTCCTTAAGCCGGGGCCTTTACGAGCAGTACTTC TRBV27 - - TRBJ2-7
CASIRGYEQYF TGTGCCAGCATTCGGGGGTACGAGCAGTACTTC TRBV6-5 - - TRBJ2-7
CASSARDGYTF TGTGCCAGCAGCGCTAGAGATGGCTACACCTTC TRBV9 - few TRBJ1-2
CASSGNLRDSYNSPLHF TGTGCCAGCAGTGGAAATCTACGGGACAGCTATAATTCACCCCTCCACTTT TRBV2 TRBD1 - TRBJ1-6
CASSPLAGELFF TGTGCCAGCAGCCCGCTGGCCGGGGAGCTGTTTTTT TRBV7-9 - few TRBJ2-2
CASRSQGYSNQPQHF TGTGCCAGTAGATCACAGGGGTATAGCAATCAGCCCCAGCATTTT TRBV19 TRBD1 few TRBJ1-5
CASSTPGTGGYEQYF TGTGCCAGCAGTACCCCCGGGACAGGGGGCTACGAGCAGTACTTC TRBV28 TRBD1 - TRBJ2-7
CASSSAGRGLMEQYF TGCGCCAGCAGCTCAGCGGGCAGGGGGTTAATGGAGCAGTACTTC TRBV5-1 - - TRBJ2-7
CASSRAYLSDHEQFF TGTGCCAGCAGTCGGGCCTATTTAAGCGATCATGAGCAGTTCTTC TRBV6-5 - - TRBJ2-1
CASSRSTSGLQETQYF TGCGCCAGCAGCCGCTCGACTAGCGGGCTACAAGAGACCCAGTACTTC TRBV5-1 TRBD2 - TRBJ2-5
CATSTGPRGWNEQFF TGTGCCACCAGCACGGGTCCCCGGGGGTGGAATGAGCAGTTCTTC TRBV15 - - TRBJ2-1
CASSYVGASNQPQHF TGTGCCAGCAGTTATGTAGGGGCAAGCAATCAGCCCCAGCATTTT TRBV28 - - TRBJ1-5